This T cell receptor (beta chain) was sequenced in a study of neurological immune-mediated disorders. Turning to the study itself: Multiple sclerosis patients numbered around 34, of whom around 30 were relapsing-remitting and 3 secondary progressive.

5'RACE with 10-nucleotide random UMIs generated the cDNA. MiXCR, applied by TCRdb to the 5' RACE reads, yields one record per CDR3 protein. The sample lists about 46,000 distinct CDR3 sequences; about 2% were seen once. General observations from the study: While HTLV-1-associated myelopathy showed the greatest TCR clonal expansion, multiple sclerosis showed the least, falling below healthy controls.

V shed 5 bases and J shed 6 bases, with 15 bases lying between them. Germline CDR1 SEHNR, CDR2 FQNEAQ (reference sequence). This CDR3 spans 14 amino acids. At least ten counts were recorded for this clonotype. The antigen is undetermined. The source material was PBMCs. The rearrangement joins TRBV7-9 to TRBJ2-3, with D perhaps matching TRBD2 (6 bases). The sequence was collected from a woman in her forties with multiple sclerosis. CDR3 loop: CASSVAGLRDTQYF. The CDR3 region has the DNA TGTGCCAGCAGCGTGGCGGGATTGAGGGATACGCAGTATTTT.